This entry lists 2 T cell receptor beta chains sequenced from one sample in a study of CD8 T cells in Susac syndrome. Reverse transcription of roughly 0.45 to 1 ug RNA used random hexamers. TCRdb independently ran MiXCR on the immunoSEQ multiplex PCR reads; one entry per CDR3 protein. The sample lists 150,000 to 200,000 distinct CDR3 sequences, roughly nine tenths occurring once. The specimen sequenced was CD4+ T cells from PBMCs. All receptors come from a human donor with Susac syndrome.

The V call is TRBV19, the J call TRBJ1-2; the D gene is possibly TRBD1 (5 bases). The CDR3 runs to 12 residues. Germline V gives CDR1 LNHDA, CDR2 SQIVND (reference sequence). The germline V and J ends were trimmed by 6 bases and 2 bases, with 7 bases remaining between them. CDR3 bases: TGTGCCAGTAGAGCAGGGAACTATGGCTACACCTTC. This codes for CASRAGNYGYTF.

The gene calls are TRBV9 and TRBJ1-2, with 9 bases lining up with TRBD1. Losses at the gene ends were 4 bases for V and 6 bases for J; bases not matched to a gene: 10. CDR1 and CDR2 from the germline V gene are SGDLS and YYNGEE. The CDR3 runs to 15 residues. The CDR3 here is CASSREGQGVHGYTF. The CDR3 DNA follows: TGTGCCAGCAGCCGGGAGGGACAGGGCGTCCATGGCTACACCTTC.